This T cell receptor (beta chain) was found in a study of T cell responses to AZD1222 COVID-19 vaccine. The data were produced by immunoSEQ multiplex PCR, yet TCRdb's version contains in-frame clones alone and is incomplete. The repertoire holds approximately 160,000 clones, with about nine tenths as singletons. Per germline, CDR1 SGHKS and CDR2 YYEKEE (reference sequence). The CDR3 length is 15 residues. The V and J ends lost 5 bases and 6 bases respectively, with 20 bases between them. Regarding this clone: Antigen: not known.

The study, taken as a whole, reports: Donors were mostly white British, more females; clonal diversity possibly underestimated.

This TCR was sampled from an adult in good health. The specimen comprised peripheral blood, sampled on day 0 of AZD1222 vaccination. The rearrangement uses TRBV5-5 and TRBJ1-1; D is possibly TRBD1 (5 bases). CDR3 sequence reads: CASRSTGGYRAEAFF. CDR3 coding DNA: TGTGCCAGCAGATCAACTGGGGGGTACCGGGCTGAAGCTTTCTTT.